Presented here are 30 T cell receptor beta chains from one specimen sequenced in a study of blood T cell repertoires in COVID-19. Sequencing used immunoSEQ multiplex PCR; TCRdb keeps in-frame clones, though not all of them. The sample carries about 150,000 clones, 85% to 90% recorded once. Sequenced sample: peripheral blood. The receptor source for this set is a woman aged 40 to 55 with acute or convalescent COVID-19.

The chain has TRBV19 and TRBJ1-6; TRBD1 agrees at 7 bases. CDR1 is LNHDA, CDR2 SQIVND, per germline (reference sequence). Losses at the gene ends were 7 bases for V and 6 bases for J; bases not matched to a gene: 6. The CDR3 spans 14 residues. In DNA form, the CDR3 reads TGTGCCAGTAACCCGACAGGGACTAATTCACCCCTCCACTTT. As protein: CASNPTGTNSPLHF.

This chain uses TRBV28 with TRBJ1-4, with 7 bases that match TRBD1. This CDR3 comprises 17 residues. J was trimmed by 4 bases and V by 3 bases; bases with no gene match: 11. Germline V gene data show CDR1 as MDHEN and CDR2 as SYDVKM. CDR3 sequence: CASSFSTGSFINEKLFF. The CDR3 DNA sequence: TGTGCCAGCAGTTTCTCGACAGGGAGCTTTATTAATGAAAAACTGTTTTTT.

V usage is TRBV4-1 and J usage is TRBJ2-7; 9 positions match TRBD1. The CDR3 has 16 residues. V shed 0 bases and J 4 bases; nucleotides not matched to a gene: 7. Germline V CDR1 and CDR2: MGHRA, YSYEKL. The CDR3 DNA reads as TGCGCCAGCAGCCAAGATAAGGAACAGGGGGCTTACGAGCAGTACTTC. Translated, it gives CASSQDKEQGAYEQYF.

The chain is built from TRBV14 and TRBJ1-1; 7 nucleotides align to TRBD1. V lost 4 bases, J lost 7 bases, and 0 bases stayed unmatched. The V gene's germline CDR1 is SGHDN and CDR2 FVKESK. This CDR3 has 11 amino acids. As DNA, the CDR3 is TGTGCCAGCAGCCGGGACAGTGAAGCTTTCTTT. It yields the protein CASSRDSEAFF.

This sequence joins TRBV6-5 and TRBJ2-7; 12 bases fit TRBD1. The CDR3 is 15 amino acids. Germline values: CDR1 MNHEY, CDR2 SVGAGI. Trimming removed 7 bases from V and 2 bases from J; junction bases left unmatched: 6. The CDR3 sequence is CASTAGTGGTYEQYF. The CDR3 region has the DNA TGTGCCAGCACCGCCGGGACAGGGGGCACCTACGAGCAGTACTTC.

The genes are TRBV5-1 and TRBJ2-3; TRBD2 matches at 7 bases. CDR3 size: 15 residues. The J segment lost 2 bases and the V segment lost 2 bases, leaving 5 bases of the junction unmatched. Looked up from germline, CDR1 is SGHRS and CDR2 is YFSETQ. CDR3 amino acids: CASSFGLGYTDTQYF. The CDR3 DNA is TGCGCCAGCAGCTTTGGACTAGGTTACACAGATACGCAGTATTTT.

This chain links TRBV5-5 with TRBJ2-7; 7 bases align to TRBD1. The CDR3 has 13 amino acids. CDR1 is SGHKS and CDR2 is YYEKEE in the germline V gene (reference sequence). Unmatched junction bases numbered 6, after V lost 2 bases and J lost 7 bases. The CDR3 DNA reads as TGTGCCAGCAGCTTACAGGGGTCTCGTGAGCAGTACTTC. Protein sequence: CASSLQGSREQYF.

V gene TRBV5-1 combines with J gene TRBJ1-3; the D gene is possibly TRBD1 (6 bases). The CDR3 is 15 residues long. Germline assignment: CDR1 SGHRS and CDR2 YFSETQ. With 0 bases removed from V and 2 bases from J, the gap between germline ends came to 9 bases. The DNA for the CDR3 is TGCGCCAGCAGCTTGGCAGGGGTCCCTGGAAACACCATATATTTT. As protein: CASSLAGVPGNTIYF.

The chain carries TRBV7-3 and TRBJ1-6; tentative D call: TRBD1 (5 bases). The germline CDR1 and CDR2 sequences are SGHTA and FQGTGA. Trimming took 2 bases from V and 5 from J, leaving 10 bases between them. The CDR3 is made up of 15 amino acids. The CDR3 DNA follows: TGTGCCAGCAGCTTACGGGGGTTGGATAATTCACCCCTCCACTTT. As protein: CASSLRGLDNSPLHF.

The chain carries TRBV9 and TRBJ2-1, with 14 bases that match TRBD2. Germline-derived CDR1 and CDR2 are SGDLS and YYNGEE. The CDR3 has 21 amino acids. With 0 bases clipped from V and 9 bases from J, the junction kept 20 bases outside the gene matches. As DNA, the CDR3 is TGTGCCAGCAGCGTAGCTCCCTCTCTAGGACTAGCGGGGGGCCTACAGGGTGAGCAGTTCTTC. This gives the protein CASSVAPSLGLAGGLQGEQFF. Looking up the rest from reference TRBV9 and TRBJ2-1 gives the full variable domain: DSGVTQTPKHLITATGQRVTLRCSPRSGDLSVYWYQQSLDQGLQFLIQYYNGEERAKGNILERFSAQQFPDLHSELNLSSLELGDSALYFCASSVAPSLGLAGGLQGEQFFGPGTRLTVL.

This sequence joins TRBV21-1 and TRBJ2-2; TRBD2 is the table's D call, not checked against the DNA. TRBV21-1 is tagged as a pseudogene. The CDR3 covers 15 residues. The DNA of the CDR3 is TGTGCCAGCAGCTCGCGGGGGCCGGACACCGGGGAGCTGTTTTTT. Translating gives CASSSRGPDTGELFF.

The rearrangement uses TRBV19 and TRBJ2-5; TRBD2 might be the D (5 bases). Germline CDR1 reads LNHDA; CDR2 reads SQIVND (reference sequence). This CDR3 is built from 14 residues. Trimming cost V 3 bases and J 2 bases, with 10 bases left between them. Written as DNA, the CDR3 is TGTGCCAGTAGTATGTGGGAGTCTCAAGAGACCCAGTACTTC. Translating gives CASSMWESQETQYF.

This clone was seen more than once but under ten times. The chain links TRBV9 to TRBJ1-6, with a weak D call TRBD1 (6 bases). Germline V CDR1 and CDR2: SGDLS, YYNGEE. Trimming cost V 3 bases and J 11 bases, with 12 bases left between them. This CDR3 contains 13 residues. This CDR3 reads CASSAEGGTPLHF. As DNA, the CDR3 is TGTGCCAGCAGCGCAGAGGGGGGGACACCCCTCCACTTT.

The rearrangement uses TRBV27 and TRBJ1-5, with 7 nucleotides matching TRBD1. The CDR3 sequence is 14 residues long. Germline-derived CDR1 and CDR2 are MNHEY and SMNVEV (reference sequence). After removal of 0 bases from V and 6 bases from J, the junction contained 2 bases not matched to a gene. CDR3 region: CASSLSGGGQPQHF. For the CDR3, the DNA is TGTGCCAGCAGTTTATCAGGGGGCGGTCAGCCCCAGCATTTT.

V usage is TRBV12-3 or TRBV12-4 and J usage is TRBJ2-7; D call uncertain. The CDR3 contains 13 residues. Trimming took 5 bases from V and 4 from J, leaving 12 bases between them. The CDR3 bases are TGTGCCAGCAGTCGCGATTTCGGGTACGAGCAGTACTTC. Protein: CASSRDFGYEQYF.

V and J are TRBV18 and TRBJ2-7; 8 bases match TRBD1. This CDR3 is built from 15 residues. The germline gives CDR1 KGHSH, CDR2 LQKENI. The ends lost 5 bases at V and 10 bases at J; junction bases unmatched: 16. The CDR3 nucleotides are TGTGCCAGCTCAAAAACCGGGACAGGCTACGAAGAACAGTACTTC. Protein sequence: CASSKTGTGYEEQYF.

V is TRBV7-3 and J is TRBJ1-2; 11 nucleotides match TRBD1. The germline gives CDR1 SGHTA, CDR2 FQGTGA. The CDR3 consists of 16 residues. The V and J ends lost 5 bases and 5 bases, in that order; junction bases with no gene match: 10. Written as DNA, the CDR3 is TGTGCCAGCAGCGATGGACAGGGGGCGCCTAGGTATGGCTACACCTTC. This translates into CASSDGQGAPRYGYTF.

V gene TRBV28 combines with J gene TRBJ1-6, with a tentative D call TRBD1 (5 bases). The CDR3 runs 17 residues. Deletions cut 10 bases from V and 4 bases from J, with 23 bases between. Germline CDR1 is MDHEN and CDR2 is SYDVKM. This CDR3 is CATSPGGQGFYNSPLHF. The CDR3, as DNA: TGTGCCACCAGCCCTGGAGGGCAGGGCTTTTATAATTCACCCCTCCACTTT. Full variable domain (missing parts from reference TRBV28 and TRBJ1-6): DVKVTQSSRYLVKRTGEKVFLECVQDMDHENMFWYRQDPGLGLRLIYFSYDVKMKEKGDIPEGYSVSREKKERFSLILESASTNQTSMYLCATSPGGQGFYNSPLHFGNGTRLTVT.

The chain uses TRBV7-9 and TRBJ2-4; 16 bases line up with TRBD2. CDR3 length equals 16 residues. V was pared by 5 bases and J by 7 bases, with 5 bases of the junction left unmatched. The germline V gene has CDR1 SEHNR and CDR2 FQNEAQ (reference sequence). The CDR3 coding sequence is TGTGCCAGCAGCGGGACTAGCGGGAGGGCCGTGAACATTCAGTACTTC. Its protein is CASSGTSGRAVNIQYF.

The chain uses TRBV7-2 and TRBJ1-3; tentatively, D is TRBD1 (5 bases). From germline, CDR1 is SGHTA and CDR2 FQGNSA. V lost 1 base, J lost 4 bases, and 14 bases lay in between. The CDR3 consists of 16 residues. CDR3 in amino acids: CASSLDRTGVGNTIYF. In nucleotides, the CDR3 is TGTGCCAGCAGCTTAGATCGGACGGGGGTAGGAAACACCATATATTTT.

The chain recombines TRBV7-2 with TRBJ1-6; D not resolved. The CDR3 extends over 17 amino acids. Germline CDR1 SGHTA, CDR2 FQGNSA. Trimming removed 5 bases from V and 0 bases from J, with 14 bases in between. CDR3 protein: CASSPSGSSSYNSPLHF. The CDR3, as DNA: TGTGCCAGCAGCCCCAGCGGCAGCAGCTCCTATAATTCACCCCTCCACTTT. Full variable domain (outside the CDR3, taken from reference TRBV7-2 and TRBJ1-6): GAGVSQSPSNKVTEKGKDVELRCDPISGHTALYWYRQSLGQGLEFLIYFQGNSAPDKSGLPSDRFSAERTGGSVSTLTIQRTQQEDSAVYLCASSPSGSSSYNSPLHFGNGTRLTVT.

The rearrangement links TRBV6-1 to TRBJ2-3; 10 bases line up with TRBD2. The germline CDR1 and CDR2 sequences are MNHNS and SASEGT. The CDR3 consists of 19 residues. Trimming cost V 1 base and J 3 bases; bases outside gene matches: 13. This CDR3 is CASSEVSSGSPFSTDTQYF. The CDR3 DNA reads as TGTGCCAGCAGTGAAGTGTCTAGCGGGAGTCCCTTTTCAACAGATACGCAGTATTTT.

CDR3 sequence reads: CASSAGGLNTEAFF. In DNA, the CDR3 is TGTGCCAGTAGTGCAGGGGGCCTGAACACTGAAGCTTTCTTT. V and J are TRBV19 and TRBJ1-1, with 8 positions matching TRBD1. CDR1 LNHDA and CDR2 SQIVND come from the germline V gene (reference sequence). The CDR3 runs 14 residues. J gave up 0 bases and V 5 bases, and 2 bases lay outside the gene matches.

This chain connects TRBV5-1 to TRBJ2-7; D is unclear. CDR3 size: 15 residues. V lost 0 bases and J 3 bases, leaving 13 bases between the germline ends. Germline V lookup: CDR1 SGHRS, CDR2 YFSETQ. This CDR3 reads CASSLDITLSYEQYF. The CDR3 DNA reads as TGCGCCAGCAGCTTGGATATTACGCTAAGCTACGAGCAGTACTTC. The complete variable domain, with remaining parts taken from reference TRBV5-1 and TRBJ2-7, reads KAGVTQTPRYLIKTRGQQVTLSCSPISGHRSVSWYQQTPGQGLQFLFEYFSETQRNKGNFPGRFSGRQFSNSRSEMNVSTLELGDSALYLCASSLDITLSYEQYFGPGTRLTVT.

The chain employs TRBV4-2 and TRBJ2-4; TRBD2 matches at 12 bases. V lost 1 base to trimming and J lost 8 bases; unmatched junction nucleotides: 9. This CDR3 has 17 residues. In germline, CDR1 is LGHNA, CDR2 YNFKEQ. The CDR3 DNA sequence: TGTGCCAGCAGCCAAGGGCTAGCGGGAGGGCCGAGAGACATTCAGTACTTC. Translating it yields CASSQGLAGGPRDIQYF.

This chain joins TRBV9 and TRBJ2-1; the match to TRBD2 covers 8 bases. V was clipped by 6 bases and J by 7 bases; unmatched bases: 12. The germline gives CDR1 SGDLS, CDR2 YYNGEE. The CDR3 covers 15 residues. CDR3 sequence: CASTPGGAKINEQFF. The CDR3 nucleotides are TGTGCCAGCACCCCCGGGGGGGCGAAAATTAATGAGCAGTTCTTC.

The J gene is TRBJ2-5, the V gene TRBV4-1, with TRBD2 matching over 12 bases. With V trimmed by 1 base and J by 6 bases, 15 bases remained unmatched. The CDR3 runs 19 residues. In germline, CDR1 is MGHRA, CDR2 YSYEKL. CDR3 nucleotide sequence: TGCGCCAGCAGCCAAGGGCCTAGCGGGGGGGCTCGTAGTTCGAAGACCCAGTACTTC. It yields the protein CASSQGPSGGARSSKTQYF.

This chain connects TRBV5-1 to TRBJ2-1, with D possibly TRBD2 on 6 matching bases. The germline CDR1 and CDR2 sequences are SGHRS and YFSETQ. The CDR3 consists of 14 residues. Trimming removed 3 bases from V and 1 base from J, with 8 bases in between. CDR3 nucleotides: TGCGCCAGCAGCTCGGGGGAATCCTACAATGAGCAGTTCTTC. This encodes CASSSGESYNEQFF. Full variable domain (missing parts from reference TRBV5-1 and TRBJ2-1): KAGVTQTPRYLIKTRGQQVTLSCSPISGHRSVSWYQQTPGQGLQFLFEYFSETQRNKGNFPGRFSGRQFSNSRSEMNVSTLELGDSALYLCASSSGESYNEQFFGPGTRLTVL.

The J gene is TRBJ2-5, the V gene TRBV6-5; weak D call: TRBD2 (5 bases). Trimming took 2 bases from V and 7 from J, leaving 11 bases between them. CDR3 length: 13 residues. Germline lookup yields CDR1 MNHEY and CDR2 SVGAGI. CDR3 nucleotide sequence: TGTGCCAGCAGTTACCAGGAACGGGGGACCCAGTACTTC. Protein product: CASSYQERGTQYF.

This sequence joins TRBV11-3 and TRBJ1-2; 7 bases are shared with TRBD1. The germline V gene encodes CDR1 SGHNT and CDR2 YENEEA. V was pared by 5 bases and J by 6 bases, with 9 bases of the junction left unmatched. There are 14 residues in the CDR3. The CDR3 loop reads CASSNRGHEDGYTF. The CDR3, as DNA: TGTGCCAGCAGCAACAGGGGCCACGAAGATGGCTACACCTTC.